Listed below are T cell receptor beta chains from one sample, sequenced in a study of blood T cell repertoires in COVID-19. Assay: immunoSEQ multiplex PCR; the TCRdb copy retains only in-frame clones and omits some. The profile covers around 100,000 clones, with approximately 80% appearing a single time and around 15% taken by the ten largest. The sequencing input was peripheral blood. The receptors stem from a man aged 50 to 60 with active or convalescent COVID-19. CDR3s include the opening cysteine and the closing phenylalanine or tryptophan. D genes are given only for firm matches. Clone sizes are given selectively: once, few, many, or a class where the clone is expanded.

>TRBJ1-2|TRBV28|-|-
TGTGCCAGCTCAGGGCCGTACTATGGCTACACCTTC
CASSGPYYGYTF
>TRBJ1-2|TRBV11-2|TRBD1|-
TGTGCCAGCAGCTCGACCCGACAGGGTGGTGGCTACACCTTC
CASSSTRQGGGYTF
>TRBJ1-1|TRBV3-1/TRBV3-2|-|-
TGTGCCAGCAGCCAAGATAGGGGATGGACTGAAGCTTTCTTT
CASSQDRGWTEAFF
>TRBJ2-7|TRBV11-1|TRBD1|-
TGTGCCAGCAGCTCACAGGCCGGGACAGGGGGCGGCGAGCAGTACTTC
CASSSQAGTGGGEQYF
>TRBJ1-2|TRBV6-6|TRBD1|few
TGTGCCAGCAGTTACTCGGGACAGGGCTATGGCTACACCTTC
CASSYSGQGYGYTF
>TRBJ1-5|TRBV12-3/TRBV12-4|-|few
TGTGCCAGCAGCCCACAGGGTGATCAGCCCCAGCATTTT
CASSPQGDQPQHF
>TRBJ2-2|TRBV4-1|TRBD2|once
TGCGCCAGCAGCCGTAGCGGGAGCCGCACCGGGGAGCTGTTTTTT
CASSRSGSRTGELFF
>TRBJ2-5|TRBV11-2|TRBD2|-
TGTGCCAGCAGCTTAGATCGGTGGAGCGGGAGGGATTGGGAAGAGACCCAGTACTTC
CASSLDRWSGRDWEETQYF
>TRBJ2-5|TRBV15|TRBD1|once
TGTGCCACCAGCGGGTGGACAGGGGGACTTGAGACCCAGTACTTC
CATSGWTGGLETQYF
>TRBJ1-2|TRBV29-1|-|-
TGCAGCGTTGAAGACTCAATGGACATCTTTGGCTACACCTTC
CSVEDSMDIFGYTF